One sample yielded the 8 T cell receptor beta chains listed below, sequenced in a study of post-analysis software for immune sequencing data. Study-level points and caveats: A handful of TRBV segments appeared more often in patients than in controls, and TRBV5-6, TRBV5-1 and TRBV20-1 were among these.

Sequencing libraries made from TCR beta cDNA carried unique molecular identifiers. TCRdb recomputed calls from the PCR reads with MiXCR, one row per CDR3 protein. Seen here are approximately 570,000 distinct CDR3 sequences, roughly 46% observed once, and the top ten hold around 1.7%. No antigens are known for them. The source material was blood. The source is a girl aged 10-17 years with multiple sclerosis.

The rearrangement uses TRBV12-3 or TRBV12-4 and TRBJ2-5; the D gene could be TRBD1 or TRBD2 (5 bases each). The CDR3 length is 15 residues. Trimming stripped 7 bases from V and 2 bases from J, with 17 bases between. DNA for the CDR3: TGTGCCAGCATAAAAAGAGGGGTTGAGCAAGAGACCCAGTACTTC. It codes for CASIKRGVEQETQYF.

This sequence joins TRBV25-1 and TRBJ2-1, with TRBD2 as a possible D gene (5 bases). V dropped 5 bases and J dropped 0 bases, with 11 bases sitting between them. There are 15 residues in the CDR3. Per the germline V gene, CDR1 is MGHDK and CDR2 is SYGVNS. CDR3 nucleotide sequence: TGTGCCAGCAGTCGTAGCGCAAGCTCCTACAATGAGCAGTTCTTC. Translated, it gives CASSRSASSYNEQFF.

V usage is TRBV19 and J usage is TRBJ1-2; no firm D call. The CDR3 sequence is 13 residues long. Germline V gene data show CDR1 as LNHDA and CDR2 as SQIVND (reference sequence). Trimming pared 4 bases from V and 5 bases from J, leaving 11 bases between. For the CDR3, the DNA is TGTGCCAGTAGTACTGACGTGACGTATGGCTACACCTTC. Protein sequence: CASSTDVTYGYTF.

This clonotype occurred a few times. The V and J genes are TRBV12-3 or TRBV12-4 and TRBJ1-2; possibly TRBD1 for D (6 bases). Trimming pared 5 bases from V and 5 bases from J, leaving 12 bases between. This CDR3 has 13 amino acids. The CDR3 protein is CASSPIQGYGYTF. CDR3 coding DNA: TGTGCCAGCAGTCCTATACAGGGTTATGGCTACACCTTC.

As to this clonotype: The junction does not match germline at one end; this may be a read error. V gene TRBV20-1 combines with J gene TRBJ2-3; D ambiguous. Germline V gene sequence: CDR1 DFQATT, CDR2 SNEGSKA (reference sequence). This CDR3 spans 12 amino acids. In DNA, the CDR3 is TGCAGTGCTGGAGATAAACTAGATACGCAGTATTTT. It is translated as CSAGDKLDTQYF.

The chain has TRBV7-9 and TRBJ2-3; D is undetermined. Germline V gene lookup returns CDR1 SEHNR and CDR2 FQNEAQ (reference sequence). With 1 base removed from V and 4 bases from J, the gap between germline ends came to 12 bases. The CDR3 runs 15 residues. CDR3 amino acids: CASSLVNLQADTQYF. The CDR3 DNA is TGTGCCAGCAGCTTAGTTAACCTTCAGGCAGATACGCAGTATTTT.

This clonotype was found a few times. The CDR3: CASSQGRGGSYNEQFF. The CDR3 bases are TGCGCCAGCAGCCAAGGGCGCGGGGGATCCTACAATGAGCAGTTCTTC. The gene calls are TRBV4-1 and TRBJ2-1; 7 bases line up with TRBD2. V dropped 1 base and J dropped 1; count of bases not matched to a gene: 4. Looked up from germline, CDR1 is MGHRA and CDR2 is YSYEKL. The CDR3 contains 16 residues.

V and J are TRBV29-1 and TRBJ1-2; D gene unclear. Germline assignment: CDR1 SQVTM and CDR2 ANQGSEA. Trimming cost V 3 bases and J 4 bases, with 15 bases left between them. The CDR3 has 14 residues. The CDR3 protein is CSVDTDRNFYGYTF. The CDR3 DNA reads as TGCAGCGTTGATACAGATCGTAACTTCTATGGCTACACCTTC.